One sample yielded the 28 T cell receptor beta chains listed below, sequenced in a study of beta chain features in type 1 diabetes. What was sequenced were expressed TCRB transcripts, since all of the isolated RNA had been reverse transcribed. The repertoire was sequenced with immunoSEQ multiplex PCR; TCRdb's copy has only in-frame clones and lacks some. This sample carries hundreds of thousands of clones, about 15% of them seen once, and the ten largest clones take more than 6.5%. The specimen was central memory CD4+ T cells from blood. The receptors come from a man younger than 40 in good health.

The rearrangement links TRBV5-1 to TRBJ1-4; TRBD1 matches at 9 bases. CDR3 length: 16 amino acids. Trimming removed 1 base from V and 8 bases from J; junction bases left unmatched: 9. CDR1 is SGHRS, CDR2 YFSETQ, per germline. CDR3 in amino acids: CASSLMGQGLGEKLFF. CDR3 nucleotides: TGCGCCAGCAGCTTGATGGGACAGGGCCTAGGGGAAAAACTGTTTTTT.

In its sample, this clone was seen a few times. The gene calls are TRBV5-6 and TRBJ1-1; D is ambiguous. The CDR3 extends over 13 amino acids. V gave up 2 bases and J gave up 0 bases, with 5 bases separating them. Germline CDR1 and CDR2: SGHDT and YYEEEE. In DNA form, the CDR3 reads TGTGCCAGCAGCTTCTCGGTGAACACTGAAGCTTTCTTT. Its translation is CASSFSVNTEAFF.

CDR3 sequence reads: CAWSVRPANILGYTF. Here the CDR3 DNA reads TGTGCCTGGAGTGTAAGGCCCGCAAATATTCTTGGCTACACCTTC. The rearrangement uses TRBV30 and TRBJ1-2; D gene ambiguous. The CDR3 spans 15 residues. In germline, CDR1 is GTSNPN, CDR2 SVGIG (reference sequence). The V end was cut by 0 bases, the J end by 7 bases, with 18 bases between.

This clone has just a few counts. The chain recombines TRBV5-1 with TRBJ1-6, with a weak D call TRBD1 (5 bases). V was clipped by 0 bases and J by 5 bases, with 6 bases between them. The CDR3 extends over 14 amino acids. Germline V CDR1 and CDR2: SGHRS, YFSETQ. CDR3 protein: CASSLGQNNSPLHF. The CDR3, as DNA: TGCGCCAGCAGCTTGGGACAGAATAATTCACCCCTCCACTTT.

The V gene is TRBV6-1, the J gene TRBJ2-3; D ambiguous. The CDR3 sequence is 15 residues long. Germline V gene sequence: CDR1 MNHNS, CDR2 SASEGT. The V end lost 5 bases, the J end lost 0 bases, and 12 bases lay between the germline ends. The CDR3 DNA reads TGTGCCAGCAGTCGAAGGCACACCAGCACAGATACGCAGTATTTT. It encodes CASSRRHTSTDTQYF.

A remark on this clone: A read error may account for a junction end that differs from germline. This rearrangement joins TRBV5-5 to TRBJ1-2; TRBD1 agrees at 7 bases. The CDR3 has 13 amino acids. Per germline, CDR1 SGHKS and CDR2 YYEKEE (reference sequence). CDR3 nucleotides: TGTGCCAGCAGCTTGGATGGGAAGGGGGCTGCCTACTTC. It specifies CASSLDGKGAAYF. Drawing the rest from reference TRBV5-5 and TRBJ1-2, the complete variable domain is DAGVTQSPTHLIKTRGQQVTLRCSPISGHKSVSWYQQVLGQGPQFIFQYYEKEERGRGNFPDRFSARQFPNYSSELNVNALLLGDSALYLCASSLDGKGAAYFGSGTRLTVV.

J is TRBJ1-4 and V is TRBV15; D not certain. V gave up 0 bases and J gave up 1 base, with 9 bases separating them. The CDR3 is 16 amino acids. Germline V lookup: CDR1 LNHNV, CDR2 YYDKDF (reference sequence). The CDR3 nucleotides read TGTGCCACCAGCAGAGATTGGGCGGGAACTAATGAAAAACTGTTTTTT. As protein: CATSRDWAGTNEKLFF.

This clone has only a few counts. The chain combines TRBV27 with TRBJ2-1; tentative D call: TRBD2 (6 bases). Between the trimmed V and J ends, which lost 4 bases and 4 bases, there was a span of 20 bases. This CDR3 has 17 amino acids. Germline V gives CDR1 MNHEY, CDR2 SMNVEV (reference sequence). This CDR3 reads CASSSNLIAASYNEQFF. The CDR3 DNA is TGTGCCAGCAGTTCCAATTTGATAGCGGCTAGTTACAATGAGCAGTTCTTC.

The chain uses TRBV29-1 and TRBJ2-1; TRBD2 aligns across 7 bases. The J segment lost 9 bases and the V segment lost 7 bases, leaving 9 bases of the junction unmatched. Germline-derived CDR1 and CDR2 are SQVTM and ANQGSEA. The CDR3 runs 12 residues. The CDR3 sequence: CSGRLAKGEQFF. CDR3 coding DNA: TGCAGCGGGCGACTAGCTAAGGGTGAGCAGTTCTTC.

There are a few counts of this clone. This sequence joins TRBV7-2 and TRBJ2-1, with 11 nucleotides matching TRBD2. The germline V gene encodes CDR1 SGHTA and CDR2 FQGNSA. The CDR3 consists of 14 residues. The V and J ends lost 3 bases and 15 bases, in that order; junction bases with no gene match: 10. The CDR3: CASSLQLAGAVRFF. Here the CDR3 DNA reads TGTGCCAGCAGCTTGCAACTAGCGGGAGCGGTTCGGTTCTTC.

The chain links TRBV2 to TRBJ2-1; possible D gene TRBD1, 5 bases. The CDR3 covers 14 residues. The germline V and J ends were trimmed by 8 bases and 5 bases, with 16 bases remaining between them. CDR1 is SNHLY, CDR2 FYNNEI, per germline. This CDR3 is CASPRQGRDNEQFF. DNA for the CDR3: TGTGCCAGCCCCCGCCAGGGAAGGGACAATGAGCAGTTCTTC.

This clone was seen a few times. The chain recombines TRBV11-2 with TRBJ1-1, with D unclear. CDR3 size: 13 residues. Between the trimmed V and J ends, which lost 5 bases and 1 base, there was a span of 8 bases. CDR1 and CDR2 from the germline V gene are SGHAT and FQNNGV. CDR3 sequence (DNA): TGTGCCAGCAGCCCGTCTTGGAACACTGAAGCTTTCTTT. Translation gives CASSPSWNTEAFF.

V is TRBV7-9 and J is TRBJ2-3; tentatively, D is TRBD2 (5 bases). Germline V gene data show CDR1 as SEHNR and CDR2 as FQNEAQ (reference sequence). Trimming left V 3 bases short and J 3 bases short, with 16 bases between. The CDR3 extends over 16 amino acids. The CDR3 bases are TGTGCCAGCAGCTTCGGAGGCCCACTTGGGACAGATACGCAGTATTTT. Encoded protein: CASSFGGPLGTDTQYF.

Turning to this clone: Other DNA sequences of this sample code for an identical CDR3. The chain combines TRBV5-1 with TRBJ2-5; the match to TRBD1 covers 8 bases. This CDR3 contains 14 residues. V gave up 0 bases and J gave up 5 bases; unmatched junction bases: 3. In germline, CDR1 is SGHRS, CDR2 YFSETQ. The CDR3 DNA reads as TGCGCCAGCAGCTTGGGCAGGGGGCTTGAGACCCAGTACTTC. Translating gives CASSLGRGLETQYF.

The V and J genes are TRBV9 and TRBJ2-5; TRBD1 might be the D (5 bases). The V and J ends lost 0 bases and 4 bases respectively, with 13 bases between them. The CDR3 spans 15 residues. Per the germline V gene, CDR1 is SGDLS and CDR2 is YYNGEE. CDR3 amino acids: CASSVGTARGETQYF. CDR3 nucleotide sequence: TGTGCCAGCAGCGTAGGAACCGCAAGGGGAGAGACCCAGTACTTC.

This sequence joins TRBV11-2 and TRBJ1-2, with D possibly matching TRBD1 (5 bases). Looked up from germline, CDR1 is SGHAT and CDR2 is FQNNGV. The V gene lost 7 bases and the J gene lost 4 bases, with 19 bases spanning the gap. This CDR3 has 15 amino acids. CDR3 nucleotides: TGTGCCAGCACCAAGGCAGCGTTGGGGGGCTATGGCTACACCTTC. It is translated as CASTKAALGGYGYTF.

This clone was seen at least ten times. The chain is built from TRBV2 and TRBJ2-1; D not certain. V was clipped by 6 bases and J by 2 bases, with 5 bases between them. The germline gives CDR1 SNHLY, CDR2 FYNNEI. The CDR3 has 12 amino acids. The CDR3 nucleotides are TGTGCCAGCAGATGGCCCTACAATGAGCAGTTCTTC. Amino acid sequence: CASRWPYNEQFF.

This clone was detected only a few times. The chain uses TRBV29-1 and TRBJ2-5, with 9 bases fitting TRBD1. Gene TRBJ2-7 matches the end of the DNA better, so the J call may be wrong. The germline V gene has CDR1 SQVTM and CDR2 ANQGSEA. This CDR3 has 12 amino acids. The chain's CDR3 is CSVDGQGNEQYF. CDR3 nucleotide sequence: TGCAGCGTTGACGGACAGGGGAACGAGCAGTACTTC.

The rearrangement joins TRBV15 to TRBJ1-1; 8 nucleotides line up with TRBD1. The CDR3 extends over 16 amino acids. Unmatched junction bases numbered 12, after V lost 2 bases and J lost 7 bases. Germline CDR1 is LNHNV and CDR2 is YYDKDF (reference sequence). The DNA of the CDR3 is TGTGCCACCAGCAGAACGGTCGGGACAGGAGGCAGTGAAGCTTTCTTT. Encoded protein: CATSRTVGTGGSEAFF.

This clone was counted ten times or more. V usage is TRBV28 and J usage is TRBJ2-7; 9 bases map to TRBD1. V gave up 4 bases and J gave up 3 bases; unmatched junction bases: 7. This CDR3 contains 15 residues. Germline V gene lookup returns CDR1 MDHEN and CDR2 SYDVKM. The CDR3 bases are TGTGCCAGCAGTTCTTCCGGGACAGGGTACTACGAGCAGTACGTC. Amino acids: CASSSSGTGYYEQYV.

This chain uses TRBV13 with TRBJ1-2; D remains ambiguous. CDR3 size: 14 residues. CDR1 and CDR2 from the germline V gene are PRHDT and FYEKMQ (reference sequence). The V and J ends lost 0 bases and 4 bases respectively, with 9 bases between them. As DNA, the CDR3 is TGTGCCAGCAGCTTAGGGCCGAGTCTCTATGGCTACACCTTC. Amino acid sequence: CASSLGPSLYGYTF.

This clone has at least ten counts. V usage is TRBV30 and J usage is TRBJ2-1; possibly TRBD1 for D (5 bases). The CDR3 extends over 14 amino acids. Looked up from germline, CDR1 is GTSNPN and CDR2 is SVGIG (reference sequence). Trimming took off 3 bases at V and 0 bases at J, with 9 bases between the two ends. CDR3 sequence (DNA): TGTGCCTGGAGCCAGGGTAGCTCCTACAATGAGCAGTTCTTC. This sequence encodes CAWSQGSSYNEQFF.

This clone was seen more than once but under ten times. The V call is TRBV6-5, the J call TRBJ1-1; 7 bases fit TRBD1. Trimming removed 5 bases from V and 0 bases from J; junction bases left unmatched: 6. There are 15 residues in the CDR3. Germline CDR1 MNHEY, CDR2 SVGAGI. For the CDR3, the DNA is TGTGCCAGCAGTCCAACGGGACAGATGAACACTGAAGCTTTCTTT. Protein sequence: CASSPTGQMNTEAFF.

The chain couples TRBV18 to TRBJ2-5; TRBD1 is a possible D gene (6 bases). Germline loops: CDR1 KGHSH, CDR2 LQKENI. V was pared by 3 bases and J by 5 bases, with 16 bases between. The length of the CDR3 is 15 residues. CDR3 in amino acids: CASSPFTTGTETQYF. CDR3 DNA sequence: TGTGCCAGCTCACCTTTTACCACAGGGACGGAGACCCAGTACTTC. The full variable domain, with the rest looked up from reference TRBV18 and TRBJ2-5, is NAGVMQNPRHLVRRRGQEARLRCSPMKGHSHVYWYRQLPEEGLKFMVYLQKENIIDESGMPKERFSAEFPKEGPSILRIQQVVRGDSAAYFCASSPFTTGTETQYFGPGTRLLVL.

This clone occurred a few times. This chain joins TRBV7-2 and TRBJ2-3; D not certain. This CDR3 has 13 residues. The germline V and J ends were trimmed by 0 bases and 4 bases, with 5 bases remaining between them. CDR1 and CDR2 from the germline V gene are SGHTA and FQGNSA. CDR3 in DNA: TGTGCCAGCAGCTTAGCCCCGGCAGATACGCAGTATTTT. Protein product: CASSLAPADTQYF.

This sequence joins TRBV5-1 and TRBJ2-5; D possibly uses TRBD1 or TRBD2 (5 bases each). V lost 2 bases and J 5 bases, leaving 16 bases between the germline ends. The germline gives CDR1 SGHRS, CDR2 YFSETQ. The CDR3 spans 15 residues. DNA for the CDR3: TGCGCCAGCAGCTTCTCCGGGACCTTGGTCGAGACCCAGTACTTC. The encoded protein is CASSFSGTLVETQYF.

The chain joins TRBV29-1 to TRBJ2-1, with 10 bases fitting TRBD2. The length of the CDR3 is 16 residues. Germline-derived CDR1 and CDR2 are SQVTM and ANQGSEA. Germline trimming cut 5 bases from V and 5 bases from J; bases unmatched to any gene: 12. For the CDR3, the DNA is TGCAGCGTTAGGGGGGTGATAGCGGGAGGTAACAATGAGCAGTTCTTC. Its translation is CSVRGVIAGGNNEQFF.

The CDR3: CASATGFYGYTF. The CDR3 DNA is TGTGCCAGTGCGACAGGGTTTTATGGCTACACCTTC. The chain uses TRBV6-1 and TRBJ1-2, with 7 bases matching TRBD1. In germline, CDR1 is MNHNS, CDR2 SASEGT. The CDR3 is made up of 12 amino acids. The V segment lost 9 bases and the J segment 5 bases; nucleotides outside the gene matches: 6.